The rows below give T cell receptor beta chains drawn from one sample of a study of patients and donors after allogeneic stem cell transplantation. TCRdb reprocessed the RT-PCR reads via MiXCR and lists one record per CDR3 protein. The repertoire holds 400,000 to 450,000 distinct CDR3 sequences, with approximately 16% as singletons. The material sequenced was blood, either unsorted or a sorted T cell fraction (not recorded which). The receptors come from a human donor who was either an allogeneic HSCT recipient or a stem cell or donor lymphocyte infusion donor (not recorded which). It is not recorded whose cells these are; they may come from a transplant donor. Both conserved end residues are part of each CDR3. D genes are given only for firm matches. Size is stated for part of the rows, as once, few or many counts, or as a class when the clone is expanded.

J: TRBJ2-1
size: NA
D: TRBD2
V: TRBV7-2
CDR3: CASSPEAAGVTNEQFF

J: TRBJ2-7
size: once
D: TRBD1
V: TRBV7-9
CDR3: CASSPRRQGAREQYF

J: TRBJ1-4
size: many
D: NA
V: TRBV5-1
CDR3: CASSFATNEKLFF

J: TRBJ2-1
size: few
D: NA
V: TRBV5-6
CDR3: CASSGLGSNEQFF

J: TRBJ2-7
size: NA
D: TRBD2
V: TRBV7-2
CDR3: CASSSMRGGSYEQYF

J: TRBJ1-1
size: NA
D: NA
V: TRBV7-2
CDR3: CASSLVVGNTEAFF

J: TRBJ2-7
size: many
D: TRBD2
V: TRBV27
CDR3: CASSLVGLGAPYEQYF

J: TRBJ1-1
size: NA
D: NA
V: TRBV20-1
CDR3: CSASGGGRGTEAFF

J: TRBJ1-1
size: NA
D: NA
V: TRBV7-2
CDR3: CASSSGGGYGTEAFF

J: TRBJ1-5
size: many
D: TRBD1
V: TRBV12-3/TRBV12-4
CDR3: CASSLDHRGIDNQPQHF

J: TRBJ2-3
size: few
D: NA
V: TRBV15
CDR3: CATSRGEISTDTQYF

J: TRBJ2-7
size: few
D: NA
V: TRBV30
CDR3: CAWNQDSYEQYF

J: TRBJ2-1
size: NA
D: TRBD2
V: TRBV20-1
CDR3: CSALRAGAGDEQFF

J: TRBJ1-4
size: few
D: NA
V: TRBV12-3/TRBV12-4
CDR3: CASSYGGGTLHNEKLFF

J: TRBJ2-1
size: few
D: TRBD2
V: TRBV15
CDR3: CATSRDLAAQKWNEQFF

J: TRBJ2-7
size: few
D: TRBD2
V: TRBV7-2
CDR3: CASSVGGGGYEQYF

J: TRBJ2-3
size: NA
D: NA
V: TRBV4-1
CDR3: CASSQVVWRNTDTQYF

J: TRBJ2-1
size: many
D: TRBD2
V: TRBV3-1
CDR3: CASSGLAGAYYNEQFF

J: TRBJ2-6
size: few
D: NA
V: TRBV6-2/TRBV6-3
CDR3: CASSYEGNSGANVLTF

J: TRBJ2-1
size: few
D: NA
V: TRBV6-2/TRBV6-3
CDR3: CASTPGAVHNEQFF

J: TRBJ1-2
size: few
D: NA
V: TRBV11-2
CDR3: CASSFQLNRDGYTF

J: TRBJ1-1
size: NA
D: NA
V: TRBV6-2/TRBV6-3
CDR3: CASSYSWGEAFF

J: TRBJ2-5
size: NA
D: NA
V: TRBV5-1
CDR3: CASSSGTKGETQYF

J: TRBJ1-3
size: few
D: NA
V: TRBV4-1
CDR3: CASSLALPGRSSGNTIYF

J: TRBJ1-1
size: many
D: NA
V: TRBV12-3/TRBV12-4
CDR3: CASSWAAEAFF

J: TRBJ2-1
size: NA
D: NA
V: TRBV27
CDR3: CASRMAGAINEQFF

J: TRBJ2-5
size: many
D: NA
V: TRBV3-1
CDR3: CASSQEWAERQETQYF